This T cell receptor beta chain derives from a study of blood T cell repertoires in COVID-19. V was clipped by 8 bases and J by 4 bases; unmatched bases: 11. This CDR3 is built from 15 residues. The germline gives CDR1 MNHEY, CDR2 SMNVEV (reference sequence). Original handling: Estimated nucleated cell counts came from reference gene primer amplification. The method was immunoSEQ multiplex PCR; TCRdb's version includes in-frame clones alone and lacks a portion of them. That table gives V, J and clone size, and the DNA gave D and trimming. Among roughly 100,000 clones, around nine tenths were seen once, and the ten largest hold roughly 8.1%.

This TCR came from a woman between 65 and 79 years old with acute or convalescent COVID-19. Sample: peripheral blood. The rearrangement uses TRBV27 and TRBJ2-7, with 10 bases matching TRBD2. CDR3 region: CASRLSLAGDYEQYF. CDR3 nucleotide sequence: TGTGCCAGCCGACTGAGCCTAGCGGGAGATTACGAGCAGTACTTC.